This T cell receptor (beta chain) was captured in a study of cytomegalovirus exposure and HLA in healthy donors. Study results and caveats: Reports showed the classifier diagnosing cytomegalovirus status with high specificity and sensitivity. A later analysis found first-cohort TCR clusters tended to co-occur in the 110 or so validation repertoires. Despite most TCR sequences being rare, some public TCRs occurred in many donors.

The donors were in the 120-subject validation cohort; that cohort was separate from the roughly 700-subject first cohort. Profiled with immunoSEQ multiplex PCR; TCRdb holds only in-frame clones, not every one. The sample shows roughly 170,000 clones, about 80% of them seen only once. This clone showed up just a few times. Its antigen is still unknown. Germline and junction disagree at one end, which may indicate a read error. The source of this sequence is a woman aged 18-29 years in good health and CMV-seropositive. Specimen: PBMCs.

CDR3 bases: TGTGCCAGCAGCTTAGCAGGACAGGCCGTGGTCTTC. It codes for CASSLAGQAVVF. V is TRBV11-2 and J is TRBJ1-2; 7 bases fit TRBD1. The germline gives CDR1 SGHAT, CDR2 FQNNGV. This CDR3 has 12 residues.